These 20 T cell receptor beta chains share one sample of origin, sequenced in a study of T cell changes during pregnancy in multiple sclerosis. Clones were sequenced by immunoSEQ multiplex PCR, and TCRdb holds only the in-frame ones, with some missing. The sample yields roughly 110,000 clones, 92% seen once. The sample consisted of peripheral blood, taken after pregnancy. These TCRs come from a female donor with multiple sclerosis, enrolled in a pregnancy study.

This chain joins TRBV19 and TRBJ2-3, with 8 bases aligning to TRBD1. From germline, CDR1 is LNHDA and CDR2 SQIVND (reference sequence). V was pared by 10 bases and J by 2 bases, with 8 bases of the junction left unmatched. The length of the CDR3 is 14 residues. The CDR3 DNA follows: TGTGCCACCACTCGGACAGGGACCACAGATACGCAGTATTTT. Its translation: CATTRTGTTDTQYF. The variable domain in full, with the rest retrieved from reference TRBV19 and TRBJ2-3, is DGGITQSPKYLFRKEGQNVTLSCEQNLNHDAMYWYRQDPGQGLRLIYYSQIVNDFQKGDIAEGYSVSREKKESFPLTVTSAQKNPTAFYLCATTRTGTTDTQYFGPGTRLTVL.

The V call is TRBV4-1, the J call TRBJ2-1; TRBD2 matches at 7 bases. Germline CDR1 MGHRA, CDR2 YSYEKL. Germline trimming cut 1 base from V and 6 bases from J; bases unmatched to any gene: 6. The CDR3 totals 15 residues. CDR3 residues: CASSQGRAGSNEQFF. CDR3 sequence (DNA): TGCGCCAGCAGCCAAGGGCGAGCGGGGAGCAATGAGCAGTTCTTC.

V and J are TRBV5-1 and TRBJ1-4; no clear D gene. The CDR3 spans 13 residues. Germline V gene lookup returns CDR1 SGHRS and CDR2 YFSETQ. V lost 2 bases and J 5 bases, leaving 7 bases between the germline ends. The CDR3 DNA is TGCGCCAGCAGCTTTACAGTGAATGAAAAACTGTTTTTT. Amino acids: CASSFTVNEKLFF.

V and J are TRBV14 and TRBJ1-1, with D perhaps TRBD1 (5 bases). V gave up 0 bases and J gave up 0 bases, with 8 bases separating them. The CDR3 is 15 amino acids. Germline-derived CDR1 and CDR2 are SGHDN and FVKESK. CDR3 coding DNA: TGTGCCAGCAGCCAAGATCAGGGTATGAACACTGAAGCTTTCTTT. The encoded protein is CASSQDQGMNTEAFF.

J is TRBJ2-7 and V is TRBV30; D ambiguous. V lost 3 bases to trimming and J lost 6 bases, with 12 bases between them. Germline lookup yields CDR1 GTSNPN and CDR2 SVGIG (reference sequence). CDR3 length: 12 amino acids. In nucleotides, the CDR3 is TGTGCCTGGAGCGCGACTTACTCCGAGCAGTACTTC. Translating gives CAWSATYSEQYF.

This chain joins TRBV5-1 and TRBJ1-1, with TRBD1 identical over 9 bases. The length of the CDR3 is 18 residues. Trimming removed 1 base from V and 4 bases from J; junction bases left unmatched: 14. CDR1 is SGHRS and CDR2 is YFSETQ in the germline V gene. The CDR3 nucleotides read TGCGCCAGCAGCTTGCTTCGTATAGGTGGGACAGGGTCCACTGAAGCTTTCTTT. Protein sequence: CASSLLRIGGTGSTEAFF.

The rearrangement joins TRBV2 to TRBJ1-4; 7 nucleotides align to TRBD1. The V and J ends lost 1 base and 11 bases, in that order; junction bases with no gene match: 7. CDR1 is SNHLY and CDR2 is FYNNEI in the germline V gene. CDR3 length equals 14 residues. The CDR3 bases are TGTGCCAGCAGTGAAGGCCAGGGGGAACAGAAACTGTTTTTT. Amino acid sequence: CASSEGQGEQKLFF.

This clone is a singleton in its sample. The rearrangement links TRBV15 to TRBJ2-3; 7 bases line up with TRBD2. The CDR3 has 15 residues. Germline assignment: CDR1 LNHNV and CDR2 YYDKDF (reference sequence). The V and J ends lost 5 bases and 5 bases, in that order; junction bases with no gene match: 10. CDR3 amino acids: CATSSVGGREDTQYF. CDR3 sequence (DNA): TGTGCCACCAGCTCCGTGGGCGGGAGAGAAGATACGCAGTATTTT.

The chain combines TRBV5-1 with TRBJ2-7; 7 bases agree with TRBD2. The CDR3 has 14 amino acids. Per germline, CDR1 SGHRS and CDR2 YFSETQ. J lost 3 bases, V lost 1 base, and 4 bases had no gene match. CDR3 amino acids: CASSLHGGSYEQYF. DNA of the CDR3: TGCGCCAGCAGCTTGCACGGCGGGAGCTACGAGCAGTACTTC.

V usage is TRBV10-3 and J usage is TRBJ2-5, with 9 positions matching TRBD2. V lost 9 bases, J lost 1 base, and 3 bases stayed unmatched. The CDR3 consists of 13 residues. Germline assignment: CDR1 ENHRY and CDR2 SYGVKD. CDR3 loop: CAIQAGGQETQYF. The CDR3 DNA reads TGTGCCATACAAGCGGGGGGCCAAGAGACCCAGTACTTC.

Only one count was recorded for this clone. The chain is built from TRBV5-1 and TRBJ2-3, with no clear D. The CDR3 covers 16 residues. V dropped 0 bases and J dropped 0 bases, with 11 bases sitting between them. Germline values: CDR1 SGHRS, CDR2 YFSETQ. This chain's CDR3 is CASSLVGRMSTDTQYF. DNA of the CDR3: TGCGCCAGCAGCTTGGTGGGCAGGATGAGCACAGATACGCAGTATTTT.

The CDR3 DNA reads TGCGCCAGCAGCCCCGGGACAGGGTTCCAAGAGACCCAGTACTTC. This gives the protein CASSPGTGFQETQYF. J is TRBJ2-5 and V is TRBV5-1; 9 bases match TRBD1. Per the germline V gene, CDR1 is SGHRS and CDR2 is YFSETQ. The CDR3 consists of 15 residues. V was clipped by 4 bases and J by 1 base; unmatched bases: 5. The full variable domain, completed using reference TRBV5-1 and TRBJ2-5, is KAGVTQTPRYLIKTRGQQVTLSCSPISGHRSVSWYQQTPGQGLQFLFEYFSETQRNKGNFPGRFSGRQFSNSRSEMNVSTLELGDSALYLCASSPGTGFQETQYFGPGTRLLVL.

The V and J genes are TRBV9 and TRBJ2-3, with TRBD1 matching 9 bases. The CDR3 length is 18 residues. Trimming removed 3 bases from V and 4 bases from J; junction bases left unmatched: 15. CDR1 is SGDLS, CDR2 YYNGEE, per germline. The CDR3 DNA follows: TGTGCCAGCAGCGAAACCCCAGCTGGGACAGGGATAGCAGATACGCAGTATTTT. The encoded protein is CASSETPAGTGIADTQYF.

Here the CDR3 reads CASSLIGPYEQYF. CDR3 in DNA: TGTGCCAGCAGCTTAATTGGCCCGTACGAGCAGTACTTC. This chain connects TRBV7-8 to TRBJ2-7; D remains unclear. The CDR3 sequence is 13 residues long. CDR1 is SGHVS and CDR2 is FQNEAQ in the germline V gene. Trimming left V 2 bases short and J 4 bases short, with 9 bases between.

The rearrangement links TRBV29-1 to TRBJ2-7, with 11 positions matching TRBD2. Germline loops: CDR1 SQVTM, CDR2 ANQGSEA. V lost 3 bases to trimming and J lost 6 bases; unmatched junction nucleotides: 7. The CDR3 totals 14 residues. In DNA form, the CDR3 reads TGCAGCGTTGACACTAGCGGGAGTTCTGGCGAGCAGTACTTC. This sequence encodes CSVDTSGSSGEQYF.

The rearrangement uses TRBV30 and TRBJ2-7; TRBD2 matches at 7 bases. The J segment lost 6 bases and the V segment lost 5 bases, leaving 10 bases of the junction unmatched. The CDR3 length is 13 residues. Per germline, CDR1 GTSNPN and CDR2 SVGIG (reference sequence). CDR3 sequence: CAWAVAGVSEQYF. As DNA, the CDR3 is TGTGCCTGGGCTGTGGCGGGAGTCTCCGAGCAGTACTTC.

The chain carries TRBV5-1 and TRBJ2-7, with 8 bases aligning to TRBD2. The CDR3 runs to 13 residues. CDR1 is SGHRS and CDR2 is YFSETQ in the germline V gene. The junction had 8 bases not matched to a gene; V was cut back by 5 bases and J by 7 bases. Here the CDR3 DNA reads TGCGCCAGCAGTCCCGGGGGGGCGAGGGAGCAGTACTTC. Translation gives CASSPGGAREQYF.

V is TRBV14 and J is TRBJ2-7, with TRBD2 matching 10 bases. V dropped 4 bases and J dropped 9; count of bases not matched to a gene: 9. Germline CDR1 SGHDN, CDR2 FVKESK. The CDR3 is 14 amino acids. The chain's CDR3 is CASSLLSGRAGQYF. The CDR3 bases are TGTGCCAGCAGCCTCCTGAGCGGGAGGGCTGGGCAGTACTTC.

This chain connects TRBV7-9 to TRBJ1-4; TRBD1 might be the D (5 bases). Trimming took 5 bases from V and 0 from J, leaving 10 bases between them. The CDR3 has 15 amino acids. Germline assignment: CDR1 SEHNR and CDR2 FQNEAQ (reference sequence). The CDR3 sequence: CASSPRVPTNEKLFF. The CDR3 DNA reads TGTGCCAGCAGCCCCAGGGTACCAACTAATGAAAAACTGTTTTTT.

The chain joins TRBV18 to TRBJ1-5; 9 bases are shared with TRBD1. J lost 5 bases, V lost 4 bases, and 9 bases had no gene match. There are 16 residues in the CDR3. Germline CDR1 KGHSH, CDR2 LQKENI. The CDR3 sequence is CASSLLDRGPYQPQHF. In nucleotides, the CDR3 is TGTGCCAGCTCACTTTTGGACAGGGGCCCATATCAGCCCCAGCATTTT.